One sample yielded the 5 T cell receptor beta chains listed below, sequenced in a study of CXCR3-negative and CXCR3-positive naive CD8 T cells. Libraries of TRB cDNA were made by 5' RACE and carried UMIs. TCRdb re-called the 5' RACE reads, yielding one record per CDR3 amino acid sequence without DNA. The sample totals tens of thousands of distinct CDR3 sequences. The source material was memory CD8+ T cells from blood. These receptors all come from a human donor in good health. Some clones in this sample may be carry-over from other donors' samples.

The chain couples TRBV12-3 or TRBV12-4 to TRBJ2-3; the D gene TCRdb calls, TRBD1, cannot be checked with no DNA. The CDR3 spans 16 residues. This chain's CDR3 is CASSPGGLSSADTQYF.

The chain employs TRBV12-3 or TRBV12-4 and TRBJ1-6. This CDR3 region has 15 residues. The CDR3 here is CASSLSLIADSPLHF.

V usage is TRBV28 and J usage is TRBJ2-7; the TRBD1 assignment by TCRdb is unverifiable without DNA. This CDR3 is built from 14 residues. Germline CDR1 reads MDHEN; CDR2 reads SYDVKM. CDR3 amino acids: CASSLRQGFYEQYF. Together with reference TRBV28 and TRBJ2-7, the CDR3 gives the full variable domain: DVKVTQSSRYLVKRTGEKVFLECVQDMDHENMFWYRQDPGLGLRLIYFSYDVKMKEKGDIPEGYSVSREKKERFSLILESASTNQTSMYLCASSLRQGFYEQYFGPGTRLTVT.

The rearrangement links TRBV7-9 to TRBJ2-5. This CDR3 comprises 13 residues. The germline V gene has CDR1 SEHNR and CDR2 FQNEAQ (reference sequence). The CDR3: CASSLAYSETQYF.

The chain has TRBV20-1 and TRBJ2-3; lacking DNA, the TRBD2 call made by TCRdb goes unchecked. The CDR3 has 14 amino acids. The germline V gene has CDR1 DFQATT and CDR2 SNEGSKA (reference sequence). CDR3 region: CSVPRTSGGDTQYF.